The 28 T cell receptor beta chains presented below share a single source sample, sequenced in a study of T cell responses to AZD1222 COVID-19 vaccine. TCRdb's copy holds only in-frame clones and misses some; the assay was immunoSEQ multiplex PCR. The profile shows approximately 120,000 clones, around nine tenths of them singletons. The sample consisted of peripheral blood, taken on day 0 of AZD1222 vaccination. The receptors were sampled from an adult in good health.

The chain links TRBV7-9 to TRBJ2-7, with a possible D match to TRBD1 (5 bases). This CDR3 has 15 amino acids. Trimming removed 3 bases at V and 3 bases at J, with 15 bases between. Germline assignment: CDR1 SEHNR and CDR2 FQNEAQ (reference sequence). The CDR3 sequence is CASSLVAGIRYEQYF. CDR3 bases: TGTGCCAGCAGCTTGGTAGCAGGGATTCGCTACGAGCAGTACTTC.

V gene TRBV14 combines with J gene TRBJ2-6; 9 nucleotides match TRBD1. The CDR3 is 17 residues long. Per germline, CDR1 SGHDN and CDR2 FVKESK. J was trimmed by 0 bases and V by 5 bases; bases with no gene match: 5. The CDR3 DNA follows: TGTGCCAGCAGCAGACAGGGGGGACCCTCTGGGGCCAACGTCCTGACTTTC. This translates into CASSRQGGPSGANVLTF.

CDR3 loop: CASSQDWAGAEAFF. The CDR3 DNA reads as TGTGCCAGCAGCCAAGATTGGGCCGGGGCTGAAGCTTTCTTT. The gene calls are TRBV3-1 (or the pseudogene TRBV3-2) and TRBJ1-1; no definite D call. The ends were cut back, 0 bases at V and 6 bases at J, with 11 bases in the middle. The CDR3 runs 14 residues. The germline V gene has CDR1 LGHDT and CDR2 YNNKEL (reference sequence).

The DNA for the CDR3 is TGTGCCAGCAGTACGAACAGGGGGCGCAGGGAGACCCAGTACTTC. As protein: CASSTNRGRRETQYF. V usage is TRBV27 and J usage is TRBJ2-5; TRBD1 aligns across 9 bases. Germline values: CDR1 MNHEY, CDR2 SMNVEV (reference sequence). V lost 5 bases to trimming and J lost 5 bases; unmatched junction nucleotides: 9. CDR3 length: 15 amino acids.

The rearrangement links TRBV6-4 to TRBJ2-7, with a possible D match to TRBD2 (7 bases). The CDR3 runs to 15 residues. Germline assignment: CDR1 MRHNA and CDR2 SNTAGT. V was clipped by 3 bases and J by 3 bases, with 15 bases between them. The CDR3 protein is CASSESWGGSYEQYF. DNA for the CDR3: TGTGCCAGCAGTGAGTCGTGGGGGGGCAGCTACGAGCAGTACTTC.

Written as DNA, the CDR3 is TGTGCCAGCAGCGCCGGGACAGTCATTTATGGCTACACCTTC. This encodes CASSAGTVIYGYTF. This chain connects TRBV6-5 to TRBJ1-2; 7 nucleotides align to TRBD1. The CDR3 spans 14 residues. Germline V gene lookup returns CDR1 MNHEY and CDR2 SVGAGI. Unmatched junction bases numbered 9, after V lost 6 bases and J lost 5 bases.

The chain recombines TRBV19 with TRBJ2-4; 10 bases match TRBD1. Unmatched junction bases numbered 4, after V lost 5 bases and J lost 9 bases. This CDR3 has 13 residues. Germline loops: CDR1 LNHDA, CDR2 SQIVND (reference sequence). The CDR3 is CASSRDRGSIQYF. The CDR3 DNA is TGTGCCAGTAGTCGGGACAGGGGAAGCATTCAGTACTTC.

V and J are TRBV28 and TRBJ1-4; the D gene is possibly TRBD1 (6 bases). This CDR3 is 14 amino acids long. The V end was cut by 2 bases, the J end by 8 bases, with 12 bases between. Germline CDR1 reads MDHEN; CDR2 reads SYDVKM. Here the CDR3 reads CASSLQQGGEKLFF. The CDR3 DNA sequence: TGTGCCAGCAGTTTACAACAGGGTGGAGAAAAACTGTTTTTT. The variable domain in full, with the rest retrieved from reference TRBV28 and TRBJ1-4, is DVKVTQSSRYLVKRTGEKVFLECVQDMDHENMFWYRQDPGLGLRLIYFSYDVKMKEKGDIPEGYSVSREKKERFSLILESASTNQTSMYLCASSLQQGGEKLFFGSGTQLSVL.

This clone was counted once. This chain joins TRBV6-2 or TRBV6-3 and TRBJ1-4, with D possibly TRBD1 on 5 matching bases. Germline V lookup: CDR1 MNHEY, CDR2 SVGEGT. The V and J ends lost 0 bases and 7 bases respectively, with 21 bases between them. CDR3 length equals 18 residues. The CDR3 sequence is CASSYSGTVSPWSEKLFF. In DNA form, the CDR3 reads TGTGCCAGCAGTTACTCTGGGACGGTGTCGCCCTGGAGTGAAAAACTGTTTTTT.

The rearrangement links TRBV4-1 to TRBJ2-3, with TRBD2 identical over 14 bases. V was pared by 1 base and J by 8 bases, with 2 bases of the junction left unmatched. The CDR3 totals 15 residues. Germline CDR1 MGHRA, CDR2 YSYEKL. CDR3 DNA: TGCGCCAGCAGCCAAGGACTAGCGGGAGGGGGTACGCAGTATTTT. Translation gives CASSQGLAGGGTQYF.

The V gene is TRBV5-4, the J gene TRBJ2-3; a weak D match, TRBD1 (6 bases). Trimming stripped 4 bases from V and 3 bases from J, with 9 bases between. The CDR3 is 13 amino acids. Germline assignment: CDR1 SGHNT and CDR2 YYREEE (reference sequence). CDR3 sequence: CASSRQGTDTQYF. CDR3 in DNA: TGTGCCAGCAGCCGTCAGGGGACAGATACGCAGTATTTT.

The chain employs TRBV5-1 and TRBJ2-4, with D perhaps matching TRBD2 (6 bases). V lost 4 bases to trimming and J lost 6 bases, with 20 bases between them. In germline, CDR1 is SGHRS, CDR2 YFSETQ. The CDR3 is made up of 16 amino acids. In DNA form, the CDR3 reads TGCGCCAGCAGCCTTGGAAACTTAGCGGATCTAAACATTCAGTACTTC. Translated: CASSLGNLADLNIQYF. Full variable domain (rest looked up from reference TRBV5-1 and TRBJ2-4): KAGVTQTPRYLIKTRGQQVTLSCSPISGHRSVSWYQQTPGQGLQFLFEYFSETQRNKGNFPGRFSGRQFSNSRSEMNVSTLELGDSALYLCASSLGNLADLNIQYFGAGTRLSVL.

The chain employs TRBV11-2 and TRBJ2-2; possibly TRBD2 for D (6 bases). The CDR3 loop spans 15 amino acids. Germline V lookup: CDR1 SGHAT, CDR2 FQNNGV. V was clipped by 3 bases and J by 3 bases, with 11 bases between them. The CDR3 nucleotides read TGTGCCAGCAGCTTCGGGGGAGCTTACACCGGGGAGCTGTTTTTT. Its protein product is CASSFGGAYTGELFF.

The chain uses TRBV28 and TRBJ2-7; the match to TRBD2 covers 8 bases. This CDR3 spans 13 amino acids. The germline gives CDR1 MDHEN, CDR2 SYDVKM. V shed 10 bases and J 6 bases; nucleotides not matched to a gene: 11. This CDR3 reads CATGGLPLGEQYF. The CDR3 DNA follows: TGTGCCACGGGGGGGCTACCTCTTGGCGAGCAGTACTTC.

This chain links TRBV9 with TRBJ2-5; D gene uncertain. CDR1 is SGDLS, CDR2 YYNGEE, per germline. The CDR3 is 14 amino acids. The germline V and J ends were trimmed by 0 bases and 4 bases, with 10 bases remaining between them. The CDR3 sequence is CASSVGVGSETQYF. As DNA, the CDR3 is TGTGCCAGCAGCGTAGGGGTAGGGTCAGAGACCCAGTACTTC.

The V call is TRBV13, the J call TRBJ1-2, with 10 bases matching TRBD1. The CDR3 runs 14 residues. The germline gives CDR1 PRHDT, CDR2 FYEKMQ (reference sequence). V was clipped by 7 bases and J by 7 bases; unmatched bases: 9. The CDR3 DNA sequence: TGTGCCAGCACCTACCGGGACAGGGGAAGTGGCTACACCTTC. This sequence encodes CASTYRDRGSGYTF.

The CDR3 loop is CASSLPPGQSNQPQHF. The CDR3 DNA reads TGTGCCAGCAGTCTCCCCCCCGGACAGTCAAATCAGCCCCAGCATTTT. The chain joins TRBV28 to TRBJ1-5; the D gene is possibly TRBD1 (6 bases). V lost 5 bases and J 4 bases, leaving 18 bases between the germline ends. This CDR3 contains 16 residues. CDR1 and CDR2 (germline): MDHEN, SYDVKM.

Here the CDR3 reads CASSLAASGNTIYF. CDR3 nucleotide sequence: TGTGCCAGCTCGTTGGCGGCTTCTGGAAACACCATATATTTT. The V call is TRBV18, the J call TRBJ1-3; D gene unclear. Trimming left V 6 bases short and J 1 base short, with 10 bases between. CDR3 length: 14 amino acids. CDR1 KGHSH and CDR2 LQKENI come from the germline V gene. Based on the CDR3 plus reference TRBV18 and TRBJ1-3, the full variable domain is NAGVMQNPRHLVRRRGQEARLRCSPMKGHSHVYWYRQLPEEGLKFMVYLQKENIIDESGMPKERFSAEFPKEGPSILRIQQVVRGDSAAYFCASSLAASGNTIYFGEGSWLTVV.

V gene TRBV3-1 (or the pseudogene TRBV3-2) combines with J gene TRBJ1-5; the D is unclear. V was pared by 1 base and J by 0 bases, with 16 bases between. This CDR3 is 18 amino acids long. Germline values: CDR1 LGHDT, CDR2 YNNKEL (reference sequence). CDR3 protein: CASSQGPSRAYSNQPQHF. As DNA, the CDR3 is TGTGCCAGCAGCCAAGGGCCCTCCCGGGCCTATAGCAATCAGCCCCAGCATTTT.

This rearrangement joins TRBV7-9 to TRBJ2-7, with D perhaps being TRBD1 or TRBD2 (5 bases each). The length of the CDR3 is 15 residues. V was pared by 5 bases and J by 0 bases, with 14 bases between. The germline V gene has CDR1 SEHNR and CDR2 FQNEAQ (reference sequence). The CDR3 here is CASSLVLGGSYEQYF. The DNA of the CDR3 is TGTGCCAGCAGCCTCGTCCTTGGGGGCTCCTACGAGCAGTACTTC.

The chain couples TRBV11-2 to TRBJ2-1, with D unclear. Trimming cost V 0 bases and J 6 bases, with 12 bases left between them. Germline V gene sequence: CDR1 SGHAT, CDR2 FQNNGV. The CDR3 totals 15 residues. CDR3 coding DNA: TGTGCCAGCAGCTTAGATTCATACAGTACCAATGAGCAGTTCTTC. Translated: CASSLDSYSTNEQFF.

The gene calls are TRBV12-3 or TRBV12-4 and TRBJ2-7; tentatively, D is TRBD1 or TRBD2 (7 bases each). The V gene lost 9 bases and the J gene lost 6 bases, with 18 bases spanning the gap. This CDR3 is 13 amino acids long. The CDR3 coding sequence is TGTGCCAGTACGACAGGGAGGGCCGGCGAGCAGTACTTC. This sequence encodes CASTTGRAGEQYF.

The gene calls are TRBV7-6 and TRBJ2-7; 11 nucleotides line up with TRBD2. Germline V gene sequence: CDR1 SGHVS, CDR2 FNYEAQ. This CDR3 is built from 16 residues. Losses at the gene ends were 1 base for V and 2 bases for J; bases not matched to a gene: 4. CDR3 DNA sequence: TGTGCCAGCAGCTTAGGAGCTAGCGGGAGGACCTACGAGCAGTACTTC. Its protein product is CASSLGASGRTYEQYF.

The rearrangement joins TRBV27 to TRBJ2-3; TRBD2 matches 12 bases. Germline assignment: CDR1 MNHEY and CDR2 SMNVEV (reference sequence). After removal of 7 bases from V and 4 bases from J, the junction contained 9 bases not matched to a gene. The CDR3 covers 16 residues. The CDR3 reads CASKGLAGRVPDTQYF. As DNA, the CDR3 is TGTGCCAGCAAAGGACTAGCGGGACGGGTCCCAGATACGCAGTATTTT.

The V and J genes are TRBV28 and TRBJ1-6; D perhaps matches TRBD1 (5 bases). The CDR3 totals 11 residues. V gave up 8 bases and J gave up 9 bases, with 8 bases separating them. Germline V gene lookup returns CDR1 MDHEN and CDR2 SYDVKM. The CDR3: CASGGGSPLHF. CDR3 sequence (DNA): TGTGCCAGCGGGGGGGGTTCACCCCTCCACTTT.

This rearrangement joins TRBV6-6 to TRBJ1-1; TRBD1 matches 8 bases. Germline V lookup: CDR1 MNHNY, CDR2 SVGAGI (reference sequence). The CDR3 extends over 15 amino acids. The junction had 11 bases not matched to a gene; V was cut back by 6 bases and J by 5 bases. The CDR3: CASRPTRQGRTEAFF. The CDR3, as DNA: TGTGCCAGCAGACCTACTCGACAGGGGAGGACTGAAGCTTTCTTT.

J is TRBJ1-5 and V is TRBV27, with 10 nucleotides matching TRBD1. CDR1 and CDR2 from the germline V gene are MNHEY and SMNVEV (reference sequence). The CDR3 covers 17 residues. Unmatched junction bases numbered 14, after V lost 5 bases and J lost 7 bases. CDR3 bases: TGTGCCAGCAGTGCGTTTACTTCTGGACAGGGGGTACAGCCCCAGCATTTT. Translated, it gives CASSAFTSGQGVQPQHF.

This sequence joins TRBV28 and TRBJ1-4; 7 bases align to TRBD1. Germline CDR1 and CDR2: MDHEN and SYDVKM. This CDR3 has 14 residues. Unmatched junction bases numbered 4, after V lost 3 bases and J lost 6 bases. The CDR3: CASSLGQNYEKLFF. The DNA of the CDR3 is TGTGCCAGCAGTTTGGGACAGAACTATGAAAAACTGTTTTTT.